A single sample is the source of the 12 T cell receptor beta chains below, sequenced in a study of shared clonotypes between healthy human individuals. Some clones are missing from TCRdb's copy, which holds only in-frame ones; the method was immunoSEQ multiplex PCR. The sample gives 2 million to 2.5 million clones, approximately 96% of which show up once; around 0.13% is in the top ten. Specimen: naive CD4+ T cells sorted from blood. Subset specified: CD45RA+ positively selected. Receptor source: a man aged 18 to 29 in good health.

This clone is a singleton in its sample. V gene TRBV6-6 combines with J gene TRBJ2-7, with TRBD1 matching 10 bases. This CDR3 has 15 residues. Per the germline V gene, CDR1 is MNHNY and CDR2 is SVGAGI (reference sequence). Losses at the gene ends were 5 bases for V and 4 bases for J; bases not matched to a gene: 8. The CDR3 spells CASSPPDRGLYEQYF. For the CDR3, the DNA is TGTGCCAGCAGTCCCCCCGACAGGGGGCTTTACGAGCAGTACTTC.

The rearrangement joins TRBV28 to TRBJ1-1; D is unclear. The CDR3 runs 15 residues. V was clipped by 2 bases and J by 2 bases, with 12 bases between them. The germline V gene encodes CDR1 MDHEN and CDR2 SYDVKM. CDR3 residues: CASSLPPTGNTEAFF. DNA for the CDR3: TGTGCCAGCAGTTTACCCCCCACGGGAAACACTGAAGCTTTCTTT.

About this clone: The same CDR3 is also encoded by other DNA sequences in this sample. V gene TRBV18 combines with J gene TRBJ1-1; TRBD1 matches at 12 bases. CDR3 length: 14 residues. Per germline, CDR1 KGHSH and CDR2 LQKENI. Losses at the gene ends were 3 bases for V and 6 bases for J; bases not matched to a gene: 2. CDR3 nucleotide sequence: TGTGCCAGCTCACCGGGACAGGGGGCCTCTGAAGCTTTCTTT. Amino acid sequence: CASSPGQGASEAFF.

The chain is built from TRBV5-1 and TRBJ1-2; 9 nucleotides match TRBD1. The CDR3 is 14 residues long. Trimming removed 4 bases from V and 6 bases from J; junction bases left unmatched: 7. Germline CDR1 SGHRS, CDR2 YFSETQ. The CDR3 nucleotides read TGCGCCAGCAGCGAGACTGGACAGGGGAATGGCTACACCTTC. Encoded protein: CASSETGQGNGYTF.

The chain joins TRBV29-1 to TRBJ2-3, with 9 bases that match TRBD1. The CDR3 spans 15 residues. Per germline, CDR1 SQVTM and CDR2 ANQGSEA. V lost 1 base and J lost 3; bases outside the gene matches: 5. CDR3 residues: CSVEGTGERTDTQYF. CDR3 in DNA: TGCAGCGTTGAAGGGACAGGGGAGAGAACAGATACGCAGTATTTT.

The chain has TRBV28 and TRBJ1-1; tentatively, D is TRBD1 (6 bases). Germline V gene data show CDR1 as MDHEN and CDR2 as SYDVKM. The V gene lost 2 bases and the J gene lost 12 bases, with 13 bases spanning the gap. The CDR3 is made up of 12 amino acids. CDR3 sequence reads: CASSLIAGTTFF. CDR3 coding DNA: TGTGCCAGCAGTTTAATCGCAGGGACAACTTTCTTT.

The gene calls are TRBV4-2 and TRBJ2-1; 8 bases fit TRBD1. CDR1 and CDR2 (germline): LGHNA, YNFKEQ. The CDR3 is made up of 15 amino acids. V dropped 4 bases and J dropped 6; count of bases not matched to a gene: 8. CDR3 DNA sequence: TGTGCCAGCAGCCTGACAGGGGCCGCACCCAATGAGCAGTTCTTC. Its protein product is CASSLTGAAPNEQFF.

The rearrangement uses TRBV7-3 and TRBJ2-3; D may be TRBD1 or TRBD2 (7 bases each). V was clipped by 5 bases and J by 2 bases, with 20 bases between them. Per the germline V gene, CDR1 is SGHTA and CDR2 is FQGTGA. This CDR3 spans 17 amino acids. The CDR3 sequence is CASSPKGGGGYTDTQYF. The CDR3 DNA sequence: TGTGCCAGCAGCCCCAAAGGGGGCGGGGGATACACAGATACGCAGTATTTT.

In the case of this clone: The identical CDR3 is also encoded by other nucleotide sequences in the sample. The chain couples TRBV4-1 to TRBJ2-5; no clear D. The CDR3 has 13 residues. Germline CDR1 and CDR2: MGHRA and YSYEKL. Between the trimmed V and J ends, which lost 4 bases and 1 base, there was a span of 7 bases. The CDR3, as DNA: TGCGCCAGCAGCCGGGGTCCCCAAGAGACCCAGTACTTC. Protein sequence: CASSRGPQETQYF.

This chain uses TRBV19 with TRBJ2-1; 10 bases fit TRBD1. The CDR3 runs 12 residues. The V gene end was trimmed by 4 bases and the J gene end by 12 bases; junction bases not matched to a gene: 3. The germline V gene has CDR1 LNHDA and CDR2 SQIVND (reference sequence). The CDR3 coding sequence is TGTGCCAGTAGTACAGGACAGGGGGGGCAGTTCTTC. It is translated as CASSTGQGGQFF.

CDR3 sequence (DNA): TGTGCCAGCTCACCAGAGGTTCAACAGACCAACACTGAAGCTTTCTTT. Translated, it gives CASSPEVQQTNTEAFF. V usage is TRBV18 and J usage is TRBJ1-1; no firm D call. Trimming pared 2 bases from V and 2 bases from J, leaving 15 bases between. The CDR3 is 16 amino acids. Germline values: CDR1 KGHSH, CDR2 LQKENI.

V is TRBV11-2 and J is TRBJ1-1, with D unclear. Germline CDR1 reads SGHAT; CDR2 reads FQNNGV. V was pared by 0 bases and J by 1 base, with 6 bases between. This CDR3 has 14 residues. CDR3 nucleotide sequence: TGTGCCAGCAGCTTAGATCTATGGAACACTGAAGCTTTCTTT. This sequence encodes CASSLDLWNTEAFF. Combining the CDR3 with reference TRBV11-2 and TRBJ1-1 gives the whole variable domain EAGVAQSPRYKIIEKRQSVAFWCNPISGHATLYWYQQILGQGPKLLIQFQNNGVVDDSQLPKDRFSAERLKGVDSTLKIQPAKLEDSAVYLCASSLDLWNTEAFFGQGTRLTVV.